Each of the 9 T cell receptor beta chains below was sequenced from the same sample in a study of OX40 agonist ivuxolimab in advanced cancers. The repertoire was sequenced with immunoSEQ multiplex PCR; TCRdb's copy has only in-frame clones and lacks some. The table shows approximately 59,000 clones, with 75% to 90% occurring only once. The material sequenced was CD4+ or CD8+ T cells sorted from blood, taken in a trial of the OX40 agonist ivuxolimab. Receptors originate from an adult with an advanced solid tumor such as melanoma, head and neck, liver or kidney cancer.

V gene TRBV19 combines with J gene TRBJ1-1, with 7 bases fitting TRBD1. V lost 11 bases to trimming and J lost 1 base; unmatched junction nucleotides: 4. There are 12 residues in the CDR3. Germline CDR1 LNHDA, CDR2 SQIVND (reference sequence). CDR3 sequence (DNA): TGTGCCTTAAGGGGGCCGAACACTGAAGCTTTCTTT. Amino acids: CALRGPNTEAFF.

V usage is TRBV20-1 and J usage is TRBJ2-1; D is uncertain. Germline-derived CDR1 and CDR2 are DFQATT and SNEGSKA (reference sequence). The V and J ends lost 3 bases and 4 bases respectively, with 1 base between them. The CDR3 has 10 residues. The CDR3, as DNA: TGCAGTGCTAGGTACAATGAGCAGTTCTTC. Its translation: CSARYNEQFF.

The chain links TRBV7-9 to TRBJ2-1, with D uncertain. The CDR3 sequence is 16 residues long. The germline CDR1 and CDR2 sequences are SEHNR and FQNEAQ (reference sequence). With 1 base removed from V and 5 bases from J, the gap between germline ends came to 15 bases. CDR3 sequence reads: CASSLGRAQTHNEQFF. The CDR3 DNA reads TGTGCCAGCAGCTTAGGTAGGGCGCAAACCCACAATGAGCAGTTCTTC.

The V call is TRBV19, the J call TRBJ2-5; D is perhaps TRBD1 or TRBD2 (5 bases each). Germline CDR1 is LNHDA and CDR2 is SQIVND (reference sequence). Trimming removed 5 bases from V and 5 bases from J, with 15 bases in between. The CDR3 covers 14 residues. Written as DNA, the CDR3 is TGTGCCAGTAGTTGGACTGGGGGAACGGAGACCCAGTACTTC. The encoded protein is CASSWTGGTETQYF.

CDR3 coding DNA: TGTGCCAATCCGATAGCGGGAGGGCCGCGAAATGAGCAGTTCTTC. Its protein is CANPIAGGPRNEQFF. The genes are TRBV2 and TRBJ2-1, with 11 nucleotides matching TRBD2. The CDR3 is 15 residues long. The V and J ends lost 10 bases and 7 bases, in that order; junction bases with no gene match: 12. Germline CDR1 is SNHLY and CDR2 is FYNNEI.

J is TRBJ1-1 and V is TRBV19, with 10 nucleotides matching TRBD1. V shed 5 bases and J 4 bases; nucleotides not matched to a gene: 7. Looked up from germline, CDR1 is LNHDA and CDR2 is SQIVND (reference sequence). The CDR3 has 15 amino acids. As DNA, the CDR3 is TGTGCCAGTAGTCCCCGGACAGGGGGAGGCACTGAAGCTTTCTTT. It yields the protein CASSPRTGGGTEAFF.

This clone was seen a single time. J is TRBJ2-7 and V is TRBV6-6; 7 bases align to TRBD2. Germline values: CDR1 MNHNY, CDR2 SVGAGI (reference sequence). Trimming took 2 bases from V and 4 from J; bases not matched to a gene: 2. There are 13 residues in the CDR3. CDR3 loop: CASSYTSEYEQYF. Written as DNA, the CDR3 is TGTGCCAGCAGTTACACTAGCGAGTACGAGCAGTACTTC.

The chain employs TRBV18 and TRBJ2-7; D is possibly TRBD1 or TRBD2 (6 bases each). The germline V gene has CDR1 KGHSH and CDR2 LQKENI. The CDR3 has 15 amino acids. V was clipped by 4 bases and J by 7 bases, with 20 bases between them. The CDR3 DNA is TGTGCCAGCTCACGGGACCCCAACAGGGCGGGAGAGCAGTACTTC. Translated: CASSRDPNRAGEQYF.

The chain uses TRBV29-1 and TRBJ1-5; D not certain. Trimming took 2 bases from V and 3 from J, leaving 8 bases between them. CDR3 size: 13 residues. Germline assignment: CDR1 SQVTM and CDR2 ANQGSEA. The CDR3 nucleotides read TGCAGCGTTGAAACGGGAGTCAATCAGCCCCAGCATTTT. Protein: CSVETGVNQPQHF. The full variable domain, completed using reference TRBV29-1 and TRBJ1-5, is SAVISQKPSRDICQRGTSLTIQCQVDSQVTMMFWYRQQPGQSLTLIATANQGSEATYESGFVIDKFPISRPNLTFSTLTVSNMSPEDSSIYLCSVETGVNQPQHFGDGTRLSIL.